The clone carrying this TCR beta chain showed up many times. Its target is unknown. A single record per CDR3 protein comes from TCRdb applying MiXCR to the reads. The data show 680,000 or so distinct CDR3 sequences, around a third seen once. The data belong to a study of T cell repertoires in cytomegalovirus infection. Study-wide context: Recently identified HLA-C-restricted CMV epitopes were among the peptides used. CMV infection together with matching HLA type was indicated by public TCR beta signatures.

Sequences were derived from cultured PBMCs, sampled from culture after CMV antigen stimulation. This TCR was recovered from a human donor in good health (CMV status not recorded). Some clones in this sample may be carry-over from other donors' samples.

CDR3 amino acids: CASSFREGSEQFF. CDR3 DNA: TGTGCCAGCAGCTTCAGGGAGGGAAGTGAGCAGTTCTTC. The rearrangement joins TRBV7-9 to TRBJ2-1, with 7 bases that match TRBD2. The V gene's germline CDR1 is SEHNR and CDR2 FQNEAQ (reference sequence). Trimming cost V 3 bases and J 9 bases; bases outside gene matches: 5. The CDR3 consists of 13 residues.